The 6 T cell receptor beta chains below all came from one sample that was sequenced in a study of blood T cell repertoires in COVID-19. Clones were sequenced by immunoSEQ multiplex PCR, and TCRdb holds only the in-frame ones, with some missing. The sample consists of roughly 220,000 clones, around 86% of them appearing once. The sequenced sample was peripheral blood. Every receptor here comes from a woman aged 45 to 65 with COVID-19, enrolled during active disease.

This chain uses TRBV6-5 with TRBJ2-1; TRBD1 aligns across 8 bases. CDR3 length: 15 residues. The V segment lost 5 bases and the J segment 6 bases; nucleotides outside the gene matches: 9. Looked up from germline, CDR1 is MNHEY and CDR2 is SVGAGI. The CDR3 here is CASSPRQGNFNEQFF. Here the CDR3 DNA reads TGTGCCAGCAGTCCGCGACAGGGGAATTTCAATGAGCAGTTCTTC.

The chain joins TRBV5-4 to TRBJ2-3; possible D gene TRBD1, 6 bases. V gave up 0 bases and J gave up 1 base, with 12 bases separating them. In germline, CDR1 is SGHNT, CDR2 YYREEE (reference sequence). The CDR3 covers 16 residues. CDR3 loop: CASSLGEGQRTDTQYF. CDR3 sequence (DNA): TGTGCCAGCAGCTTGGGGGAAGGACAGCGCACAGATACGCAGTATTTT. The full variable domain, completed using reference TRBV5-4 and TRBJ2-3, is ETGVTQSPTHLIKTRGQQVTLRCSSQSGHNTVSWYQQALGQGPQFIFQYYREEENGRGNFPPRFSGLQFPNYSSELNVNALELDDSALYLCASSLGEGQRTDTQYFGPGTRLTVL.

This sequence joins TRBV7-9 and TRBJ1-5; possibly TRBD1 for D (6 bases). CDR1 and CDR2 (germline): SEHNR, FQNEAQ (reference sequence). The CDR3 is 15 residues long. V dropped 3 bases and J dropped 6 bases, with 15 bases sitting between them. For the CDR3, the DNA is TGTGCCAGCAGCTTGAGCTCTCAGGGGCCTCAGCCCCAGCATTTT. Protein product: CASSLSSQGPQPQHF. The full variable domain, rest sourced from reference TRBV7-9 and TRBJ1-5, is DTGVSQNPRHKITKRGQNVTFRCDPISEHNRLYWYRQTLGQGPEFLTYFQNEAQLEKSRLLSDRFSAERPKGSFSTLEIQRTEQGDSAMYLCASSLSSQGPQPQHFGDGTRLSIL.

This clone was recorded once. The chain employs TRBV9 and TRBJ1-1; 11 bases match TRBD1. V shed 3 bases, J shed 2 bases, and the junction held 3 bases outside the gene matches. The CDR3 runs to 15 residues. Germline lookup yields CDR1 SGDLS and CDR2 YYNGEE. The CDR3, as DNA: TGTGCCAGCAGCGCCGGGACAGGGGGTAACACTGAAGCTTTCTTT. Protein product: CASSAGTGGNTEAFF.

CDR3: CASSHPRTGFLEETQYF. DNA for the CDR3: TGCGCCAGCAGCCACCCCCGGACAGGGTTCCTGGAAGAGACCCAGTACTTC. V is TRBV4-1 and J is TRBJ2-5, with 8 positions matching TRBD1. Germline CDR1 and CDR2: MGHRA and YSYEKL. The J segment lost 3 bases and the V segment lost 3 bases, leaving 12 bases of the junction unmatched. The CDR3 contains 17 residues.

The chain has TRBV18 and TRBJ2-2; the D gene is possibly TRBD1 (5 bases). Per the germline V gene, CDR1 is KGHSH and CDR2 is LQKENI. This CDR3 region has 15 residues. V lost 3 bases and J 4 bases, leaving 12 bases between the germline ends. CDR3 loop: CASSPKGQITGELFF. The DNA of the CDR3 is TGTGCCAGCTCACCCAAGGGGCAGATCACCGGGGAGCTGTTTTTT.